One T cell receptor beta chain is described in this entry. The target antigen is unknown. Generated by immunoSEQ multiplex PCR, the TCRdb table keeps only in-frame clones and is missing some. The sample consists of 150,000 to 200,000 clones, over 85% of them appearing once. The sample belongs to a study of T cell responses to AZD1222 COVID-19 vaccine. General observations from the study: The reported proportion of spike-specific TCRs targeting unmutated variant regions was nearly half. Regions 160-218 and 743-854 held dominance among vaccine-associated CD4 TCRs, which spanned spike. No repertoire was sampled before or during the peak T cell response, only after it.

The CDR3 runs 14 residues. In germline, CDR1 is SGDLS, CDR2 YYNGEE. V lost 7 bases to trimming and J lost 0 bases, with 11 bases between them. The sequencing here drew on peripheral blood, taken on day 0 of AZD1222 vaccination. The chain carries TRBV9 and TRBJ1-3; unclear D gene. This sequence was found in an adult in good health. CDR3 DNA: TGTGCCAGCCAACGCGGCCACTCTGGAAACACCATATATTTT. Protein product: CASQRGHSGNTIYF.